This is a list of T cell receptor beta chains from one sample in a study of early T cells in non-severe SARS-CoV-2 infection. MiXCR was run by TCRdb on the 5' RACE reads, yielding one entry per CDR3 protein. The repertoire holds more than 45,000 distinct CDR3 sequences, with more than 5.5% as singletons. The material sequenced was whole blood, taken at baseline. All receptors come from an adult who was a healthcare worker with PCR-confirmed SARS-CoV-2 infection or an uninfected control (not recorded which). Both conserved end residues are part of each CDR3. D genes are given only for firm matches.

CDR3: CASSIRQNQPQHF
V: TRBV19
D: NA

CDR3: CASSRSGGATQHF
V: TRBV7-2
D: NA

CDR3: CASSLARTSTGELFF
V: TRBV7-9
D: TRBD2

CDR3: CASTRGGGTDTQYF
V: TRBV5-1
D: TRBD2

CDR3: CSATLARADTQYF
V: TRBV20-1
D: NA

CDR3: CASSLEVLQETQYF
V: TRBV7-2
D: NA

CDR3: CATSEQGQETQYF
V: TRBV24-1
D: NA

CDR3: CASSSLAAKYNEQFF
V: TRBV5-1
D: TRBD2

CDR3: CASSRGEGSRNTIYF
V: TRBV2
D: NA

CDR3: CASSVTSGTYNEQFF
V: TRBV11-1
D: TRBD2

CDR3: CASSSQGTHLNTEAFF
V: TRBV28
D: TRBD1

CDR3: CGCIGDRRYEQYF
V: TRBV28
D: NA

CDR3: CASSLAVTGEAFF
V: TRBV7-6
D: NA

CDR3: CASSQVGLDTGELFF
V: TRBV4-3
D: NA

CDR3: CSATTGASYNEQFF
V: TRBV29-1
D: NA

CDR3: CASSLLAGFTDTQYF
V: TRBV7-2
D: TRBD2

CDR3: CASSQDLRVRDSLGEQYF
V: TRBV3-1
D: NA

CDR3: CASSKDSLVYEQYF
V: TRBV19
D: NA

CDR3: CASSLASGDTYEQYF
V: TRBV7-2
D: NA

CDR3: CSARDPRLAEPYEQYF
V: TRBV20-1
D: TRBD2

CDR3: CASSLLGPSYEQYF
V: TRBV27
D: NA

CDR3: CAISGPPPRGNEQFF
V: TRBV10-3
D: NA

CDR3: CAWSKNTGERNEQFF
V: TRBV30
D: NA

CDR3: CASSEVAGGSDTQYF
V: TRBV25-1
D: TRBD1

CDR3: CASQKSSYNEQFF
V: TRBV12-3/TRBV12-4
D: NA

CDR3: CSVGSPSGEKLFF
V: TRBV29-1
D: NA

CDR3: CASSPGLAGGYEQYF
V: TRBV10-2
D: TRBD2

CDR3: CSVSSGRGEQYF
V: TRBV29-1
D: TRBD2

CDR3: CASSQTLAQEQFF
V: TRBV3-1
D: NA

CDR3: CASSFGRSDTDTQYF
V: TRBV13
D: NA

CDR3: CVSSSASYEQYF
V: TRBV7-6
D: NA

CDR3: CASSLPTPGITYNEQFF
V: TRBV27
D: NA

CDR3: CASSQAGAGFNGYTF
V: TRBV4-3
D: NA